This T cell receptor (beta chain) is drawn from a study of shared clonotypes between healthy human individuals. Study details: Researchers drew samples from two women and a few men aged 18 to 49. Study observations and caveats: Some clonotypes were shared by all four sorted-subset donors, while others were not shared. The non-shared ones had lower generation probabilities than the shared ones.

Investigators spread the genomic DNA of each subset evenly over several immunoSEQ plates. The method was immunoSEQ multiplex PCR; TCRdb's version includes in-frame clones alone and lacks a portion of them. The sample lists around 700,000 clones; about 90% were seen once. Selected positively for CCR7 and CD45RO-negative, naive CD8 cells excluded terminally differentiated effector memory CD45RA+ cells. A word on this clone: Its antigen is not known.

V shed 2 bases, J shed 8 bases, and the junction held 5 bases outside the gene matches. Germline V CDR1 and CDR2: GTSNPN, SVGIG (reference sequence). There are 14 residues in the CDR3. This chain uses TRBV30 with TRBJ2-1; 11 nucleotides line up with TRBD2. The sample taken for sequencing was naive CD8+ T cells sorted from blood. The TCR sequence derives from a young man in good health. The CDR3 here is CAWSLLAGDDEQFF. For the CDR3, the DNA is TGTGCCTGGAGTCTACTAGCGGGAGATGATGAGCAGTTCTTC.